This TCR beta chain was observed in a study of blood T cell repertoires in COVID-19. TCRdb's table, derived via immunoSEQ multiplex PCR, lists solely in-frame clones and lacks some. The sample comprises 180,000 or so clones, 75% to 85% of which are singletons, and about 11% rests with the top ten. This clone occurred once. Germline values: CDR1 DFQATT, CDR2 SNEGSKA (reference sequence). Trimming removed 3 bases at V and 10 bases at J, with 12 bases between. This CDR3 has 12 amino acids. The gene calls are TRBV20-1 and TRBJ1-4; D ambiguous. Sequencing input: peripheral blood. The receptor comes from a middle-aged woman with COVID-19, enrolled during active disease. The CDR3 bases are TGCAGTGCTAGTCCTACTCGAGGAAAACTGTTTTTT. It encodes CSASPTRGKLFF.